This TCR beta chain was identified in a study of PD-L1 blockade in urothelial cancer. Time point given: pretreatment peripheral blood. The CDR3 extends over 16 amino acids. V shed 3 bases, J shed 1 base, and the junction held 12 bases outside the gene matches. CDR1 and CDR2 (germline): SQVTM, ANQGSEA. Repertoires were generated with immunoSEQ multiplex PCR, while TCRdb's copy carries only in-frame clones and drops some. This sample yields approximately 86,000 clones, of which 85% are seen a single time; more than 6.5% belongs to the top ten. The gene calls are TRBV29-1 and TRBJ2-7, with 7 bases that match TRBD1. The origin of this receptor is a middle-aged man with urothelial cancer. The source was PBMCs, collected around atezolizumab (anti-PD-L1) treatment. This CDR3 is CSVEVRGPTGSYEQYF. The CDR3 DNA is TGCAGCGTTGAGGTACGGGGCCCGACAGGGTCCTACGAGCAGTACTTC.